This T cell receptor beta chain is from a study of identical twins. Study-wide findings and caveats: The same donors were not followed; conclusions instead depended on cross-sectional statistical analysis.

The CDR3 covers 15 residues. The germline V gene encodes CDR1 KGHDR and CDR2 SFDVKD. The V segment lost 5 bases and the J segment 1 base; nucleotides outside the gene matches: 5. As for this clonotype: Its target is not known.

TCRdb passed the 5' RACE reads through MiXCR, listing each CDR3 protein once. The sample consists of under 1 million distinct CDR3 sequences, approximately 13% of them appearing once. The same specimen was also included in a second study, on yellow fever vaccine responses in identical twins.

The clonotype was recovered from a woman aged 18-35 years in good health. J is TRBJ1-1 and V is TRBV24-1; 8 positions match TRBD1. Input material: PBMCs. Here the CDR3 DNA reads TGTGCCACCAGTGGGACAGGGTCCGGGAACACTGAAGCTTTCTTT. Translated: CATSGTGSGNTEAFF.